These 15 T cell receptor beta chains were sequenced from one sample in a study of PD-1 blockade in classical Hodgkin lymphoma. Assay: immunoSEQ multiplex PCR; the TCRdb copy retains only in-frame clones and omits some. The data show 27,000 or so clones, around 85% seen once. Noted time point: cycle 4 day 1 (C4D1), after 5 to 7 weeks of nivolumab. Every one of the patients relapsed after autologous stem cell transplantation (brentuximab vedotin exposure was variable). Out of thawed PBMCs, magnetic negative selection purified CD4+ T cells. Sequences were derived from CD4+ T cells from blood, sampled before the fourth cycle of nivolumab. The receptors stem from a human donor with classical Hodgkin lymphoma.

The V call is TRBV5-1, the J call TRBJ2-6; 10 bases fit TRBD1. V shed 1 base, J shed 0 bases, and the junction held 7 bases outside the gene matches. Per germline, CDR1 SGHRS and CDR2 YFSETQ. This CDR3 comprises 19 residues. CDR3 amino acids: CASSLSGQGRRSGANVLTF. CDR3 DNA sequence: TGCGCCAGCAGCTTGTCGGGACAGGGGCGTCGCTCTGGGGCCAACGTCCTGACTTTC.

The J gene is TRBJ1-1, the V gene TRBV10-1; TRBD1 matches at 10 bases. Germline V lookup: CDR1 WNHNN, CDR2 SYGVQD (reference sequence). V shed 0 bases and J 8 bases; nucleotides not matched to a gene: 12. The CDR3 contains 17 residues. The CDR3 DNA follows: TGCGCCAGCAGTGAGTCGAGGAGCACCGGGACAGGGGAAGAAGCTTTCTTT. This codes for CASSESRSTGTGEEAFF.

The V and J genes are TRBV5-1 and TRBJ2-1, with 10 bases fitting TRBD2. The V gene end was trimmed by 4 bases and the J gene end by 8 bases; junction bases not matched to a gene: 15. The CDR3 is made up of 17 amino acids. Germline V gene sequence: CDR1 SGHRS, CDR2 YFSETQ. In DNA form, the CDR3 reads TGCGCCAGCAGCCAAGGTCCAACTAGCGGGGACACGGATGAGCAGTTCTTC. This translates into CASSQGPTSGDTDEQFF.

This clone was seen more than once but under ten times. The V and J genes are TRBV2 and TRBJ2-7, with D possibly being TRBD2 (5 bases). The germline V and J ends were trimmed by 7 bases and 8 bases, with 18 bases remaining between them. The CDR3 loop spans 13 amino acids. Germline V gene lookup returns CDR1 SNHLY and CDR2 FYNNEI. The CDR3 nucleotides are TGTGCCAGCAACATCCTCCCAAGGGAGAAGCAGTACTTC. Residues: CASNILPREKQYF.

This clone was recorded only once. V and J are TRBV11-1 and TRBJ1-3; D is uncertain. The CDR3 loop spans 16 amino acids. CDR1 is SGHAT, CDR2 FQDESV, per germline (reference sequence). The V end was cut by 4 bases, the J end by 2 bases, with 15 bases between. The CDR3 loop reads CASSSGLRAAGNTIYF. The CDR3 region has the DNA TGTGCCAGCAGCTCCGGACTCCGGGCGGCTGGAAACACCATATATTTT. Looking up the rest from reference TRBV11-1 and TRBJ1-3 gives the full variable domain: EAEVAQSPRYKITEKSQAVAFWCDPISGHATLYWYRQILGQGPELLVQFQDESVVDDSQLPKDRFSAERLKGVDSTLKIQPAELGDSAMYLCASSSGLRAAGNTIYFGEGSWLTVV.

The chain carries TRBV11-2 and TRBJ1-2; D remains unclear. CDR3 length: 12 amino acids. Deletions cut 0 bases from V and 7 bases from J, with 6 bases between. Germline CDR1 is SGHAT and CDR2 is FQNNGV. The DNA of the CDR3 is TGTGCCAGCAGCTTAGAAATATCTGGCTACACCTTC. This gives the protein CASSLEISGYTF.

V usage is TRBV6-5 and J usage is TRBJ2-7; perhaps D is TRBD1 or TRBD2 (5 bases each). From germline, CDR1 is MNHEY and CDR2 SVGAGI. Between the trimmed V and J ends, which lost 8 bases and 3 bases, there was a span of 17 bases. This CDR3 spans 14 amino acids. CDR3 nucleotide sequence: TGTGCCAGCGGGACCACGGGACCCAACTACGAGCAGTACTTC. This codes for CASGTTGPNYEQYF.

The rearrangement joins TRBV28 to TRBJ2-7, with D maybe TRBD1 (7 bases). V shed 2 bases and J shed 4 bases, with 15 bases lying between them. Looked up from germline, CDR1 is MDHEN and CDR2 is SYDVKM. There are 15 residues in the CDR3. CDR3 DNA sequence: TGTGCCAGCAGTTTAGGGCAGGGGGGAAAATACGAGCAGTACTTC. This translates into CASSLGQGGKYEQYF. The full variable domain, completed using reference TRBV28 and TRBJ2-7, is DVKVTQSSRYLVKRTGEKVFLECVQDMDHENMFWYRQDPGLGLRLIYFSYDVKMKEKGDIPEGYSVSREKKERFSLILESASTNQTSMYLCASSLGQGGKYEQYFGPGTRLTVT.

The chain employs TRBV4-2 and TRBJ2-7; maybe TRBD2 (5 bases). CDR1 is LGHNA, CDR2 YNFKEQ, per germline. V was clipped by 0 bases and J by 6 bases, with 12 bases between them. The CDR3 length is 14 residues. The CDR3 coding sequence is TGTGCCAGCAGCCAAGAGGTGACTATCCGCGAGCAGTACTTC. Encoded protein: CASSQEVTIREQYF.

The chain joins TRBV5-4 to TRBJ2-2; D is perhaps TRBD1 or TRBD2 (5 bases each). Trimming cost V 1 base and J 2 bases, with 15 bases left between them. The V gene's germline CDR1 is SGHNT and CDR2 YYREEE (reference sequence). The CDR3 runs 17 residues. CDR3 sequence reads: CASSLWGPTTNTGELFF. The CDR3 nucleotides read TGTGCCAGCAGCTTGTGGGGACCGACTACAAACACCGGGGAGCTGTTTTTT. Combining the CDR3 with reference TRBV5-4 and TRBJ2-2 gives the whole variable domain ETGVTQSPTHLIKTRGQQVTLRCSSQSGHNTVSWYQQALGQGPQFIFQYYREEENGRGNFPPRFSGLQFPNYSSELNVNALELDDSALYLCASSLWGPTTNTGELFFGEGSRLTVL.

The rearrangement uses TRBV7-2 and TRBJ2-1; tentative D call: TRBD2 (5 bases). Germline CDR1 reads SGHTA; CDR2 reads FQGNSA. The CDR3 is made up of 14 amino acids. V gave up 5 bases and J gave up 4 bases, with 12 bases separating them. The CDR3 protein is CASSRRTVYNEQFF. The CDR3 DNA follows: TGTGCCAGCAGCCGAAGGACTGTATACAATGAGCAGTTCTTC.

The chain combines TRBV27 with TRBJ2-3; TRBD2 aligns across 9 bases. The V gene end was trimmed by 3 bases and the J gene end by 3 bases; junction bases not matched to a gene: 1. Per germline, CDR1 MNHEY and CDR2 SMNVEV (reference sequence). The CDR3 consists of 14 residues. The CDR3 region has the DNA TGTGCCAGCAGTTTTAGCGGGAGAACAGATACGCAGTATTTT. This gives the protein CASSFSGRTDTQYF.

The CDR3, as DNA: TGTGCCAGCAGTTACTCCCGGCCCGTAGAGACCCAGTACTTC. It is translated as CASSYSRPVETQYF. J is TRBJ2-5 and V is TRBV6-6; no firm D call. Germline V lookup: CDR1 MNHNY, CDR2 SVGAGI (reference sequence). The V end lost 0 bases, the J end lost 4 bases, and 9 bases lay between the germline ends. The CDR3 contains 14 residues.

J is TRBJ2-5 and V is TRBV29-1, with TRBD2 identical over 10 bases. This CDR3 comprises 16 residues. V lost 1 base, J lost 1 base, and 6 bases stayed unmatched. Germline CDR1 and CDR2: SQVTM and ANQGSEA. The CDR3 bases are TGCAGCGTTGAAGGCGGTAGCGGGAGGTTCCAAGAGACCCAGTACTTC. Its protein product is CSVEGGSGRFQETQYF.

This CDR3 is CASGLTYEQYF. The CDR3 DNA follows: TGTGCTAGTGGGCTGACCTACGAGCAGTACTTC. This rearrangement joins TRBV12-5 to TRBJ2-7; no firm D call. V gave up 6 bases and J gave up 2 bases, with 5 bases separating them. CDR3 length: 11 amino acids. Germline V gene sequence: CDR1 LGHNT, CDR2 FRNRAP.